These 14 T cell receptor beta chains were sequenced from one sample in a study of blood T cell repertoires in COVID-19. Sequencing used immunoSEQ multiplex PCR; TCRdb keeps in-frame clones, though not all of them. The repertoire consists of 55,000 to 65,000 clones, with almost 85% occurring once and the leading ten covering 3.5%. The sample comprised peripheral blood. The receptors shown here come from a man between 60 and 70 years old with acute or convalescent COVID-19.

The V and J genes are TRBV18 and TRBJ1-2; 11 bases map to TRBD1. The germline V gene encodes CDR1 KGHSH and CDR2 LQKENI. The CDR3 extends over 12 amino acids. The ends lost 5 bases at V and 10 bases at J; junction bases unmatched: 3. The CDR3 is CASSIGQGAYTF. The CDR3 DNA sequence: TGTGCCAGCTCAATCGGACAGGGGGCCTACACCTTC. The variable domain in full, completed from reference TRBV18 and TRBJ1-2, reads NAGVMQNPRHLVRRRGQEARLRCSPMKGHSHVYWYRQLPEEGLKFMVYLQKENIIDESGMPKERFSAEFPKEGPSILRIQQVVRGDSAAYFCASSIGQGAYTFGSGTRLTVV.

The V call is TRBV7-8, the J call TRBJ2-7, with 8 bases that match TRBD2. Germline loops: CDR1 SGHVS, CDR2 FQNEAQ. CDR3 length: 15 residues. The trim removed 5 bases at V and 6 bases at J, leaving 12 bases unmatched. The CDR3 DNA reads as TGTGCCAGCAGCCTCAGGGGTAGCGGGGACGGCGAGCAGTACTTC. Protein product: CASSLRGSGDGEQYF.

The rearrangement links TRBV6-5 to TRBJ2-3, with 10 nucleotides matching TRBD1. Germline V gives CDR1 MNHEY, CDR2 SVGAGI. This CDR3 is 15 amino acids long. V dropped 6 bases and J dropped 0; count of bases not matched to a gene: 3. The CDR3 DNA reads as TGTGCCAGCAGGGACAGGGGGTTTAGCACAGATACGCAGTATTTT. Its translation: CASRDRGFSTDTQYF.

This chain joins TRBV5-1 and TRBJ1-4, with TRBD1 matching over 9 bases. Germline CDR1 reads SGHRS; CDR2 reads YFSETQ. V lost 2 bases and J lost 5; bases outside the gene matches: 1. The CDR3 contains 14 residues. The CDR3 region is CASSLGQGNEKLFF. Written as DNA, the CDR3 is TGCGCCAGCAGCTTAGGACAGGGGAATGAAAAACTGTTTTTT.

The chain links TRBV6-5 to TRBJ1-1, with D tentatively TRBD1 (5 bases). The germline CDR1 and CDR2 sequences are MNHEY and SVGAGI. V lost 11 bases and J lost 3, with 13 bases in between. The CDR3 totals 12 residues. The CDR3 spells CASQGFYTEAFF. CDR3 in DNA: TGTGCCTCTCAGGGATTCTACACTGAAGCTTTCTTT.

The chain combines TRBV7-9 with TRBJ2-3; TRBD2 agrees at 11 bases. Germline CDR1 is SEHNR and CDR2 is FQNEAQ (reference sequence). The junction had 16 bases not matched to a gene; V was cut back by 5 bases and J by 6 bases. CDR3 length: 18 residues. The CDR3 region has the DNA TGTGCCAGCAGCCCCAAATGGAGACTAGCGGGGCCCGGCGATACGCAGTATTTT. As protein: CASSPKWRLAGPGDTQYF.

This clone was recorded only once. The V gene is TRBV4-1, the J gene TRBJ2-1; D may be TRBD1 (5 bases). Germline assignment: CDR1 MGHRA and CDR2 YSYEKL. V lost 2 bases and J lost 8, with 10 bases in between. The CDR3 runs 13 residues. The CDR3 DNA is TGCGCCAGCAGCCAACCACAGGTGGATGAGCAGTTCTTC. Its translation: CASSQPQVDEQFF.

The CDR3 spells CAWSVLGQNTDTQYF. CDR3 DNA sequence: TGTGCCTGGAGTGTACTTGGACAGAACACAGATACGCAGTATTTT. J is TRBJ2-3 and V is TRBV30, with D tentatively TRBD1 (6 bases). V lost 0 bases, J lost 2 bases, and 12 bases lay in between. Germline V CDR1 and CDR2: GTSNPN, SVGIG (reference sequence). The CDR3 spans 15 residues. Supplemented by reference TRBV30 and TRBJ2-3, the full variable domain reads SQTIHQWPATLVQPVGSPLSLECTVEGTSNPNLYWYRQAAGRGLQLLFYSVGIGQISSEVPQNLSASRPQDRQFILSSKKLLLSDSGFYLCAWSVLGQNTDTQYFGPGTRLTVL.

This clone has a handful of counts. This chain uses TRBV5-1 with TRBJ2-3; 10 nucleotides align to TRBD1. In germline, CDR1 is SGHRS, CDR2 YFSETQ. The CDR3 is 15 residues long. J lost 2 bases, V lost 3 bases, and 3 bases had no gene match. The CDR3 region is CASSWGQGFTDTQYF. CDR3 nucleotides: TGCGCCAGCAGCTGGGGACAGGGGTTCACAGATACGCAGTATTTT.

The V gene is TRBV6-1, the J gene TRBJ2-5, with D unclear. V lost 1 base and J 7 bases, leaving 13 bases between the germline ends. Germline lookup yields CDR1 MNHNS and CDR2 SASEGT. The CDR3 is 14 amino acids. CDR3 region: CASSEGLWSGTQYF. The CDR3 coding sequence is TGTGCCAGCAGTGAAGGACTCTGGTCCGGGACCCAGTACTTC.

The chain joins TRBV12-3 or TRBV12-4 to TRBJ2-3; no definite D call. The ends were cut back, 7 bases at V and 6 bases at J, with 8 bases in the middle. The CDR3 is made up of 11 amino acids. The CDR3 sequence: CASTFSDTQYF. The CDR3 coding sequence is TGTGCCAGCACTTTCTCGGATACGCAGTATTTT.

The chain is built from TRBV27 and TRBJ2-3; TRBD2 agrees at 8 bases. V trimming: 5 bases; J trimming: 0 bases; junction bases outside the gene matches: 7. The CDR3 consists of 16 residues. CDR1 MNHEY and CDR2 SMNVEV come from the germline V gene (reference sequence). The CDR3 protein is CASSRSGGTSTDTQYF. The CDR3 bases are TGTGCCAGCAGTCGTTCGGGGGGGACGAGCACAGATACGCAGTATTTT.

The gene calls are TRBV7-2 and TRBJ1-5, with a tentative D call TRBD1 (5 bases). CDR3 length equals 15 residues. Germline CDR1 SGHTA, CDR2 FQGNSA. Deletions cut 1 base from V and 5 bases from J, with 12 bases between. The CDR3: CASSLVLGVDQPQHF. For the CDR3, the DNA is TGTGCCAGCAGCTTAGTATTAGGGGTAGATCAGCCCCAGCATTTT.

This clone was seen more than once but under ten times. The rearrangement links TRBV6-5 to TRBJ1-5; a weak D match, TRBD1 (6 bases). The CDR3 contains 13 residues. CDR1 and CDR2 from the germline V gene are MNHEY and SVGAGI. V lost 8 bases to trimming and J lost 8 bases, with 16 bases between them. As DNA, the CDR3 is TGTGCCAGCTCAAAGCGGGAGGGGGAGCCCCAGCATTTT. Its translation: CASSKREGEPQHF.